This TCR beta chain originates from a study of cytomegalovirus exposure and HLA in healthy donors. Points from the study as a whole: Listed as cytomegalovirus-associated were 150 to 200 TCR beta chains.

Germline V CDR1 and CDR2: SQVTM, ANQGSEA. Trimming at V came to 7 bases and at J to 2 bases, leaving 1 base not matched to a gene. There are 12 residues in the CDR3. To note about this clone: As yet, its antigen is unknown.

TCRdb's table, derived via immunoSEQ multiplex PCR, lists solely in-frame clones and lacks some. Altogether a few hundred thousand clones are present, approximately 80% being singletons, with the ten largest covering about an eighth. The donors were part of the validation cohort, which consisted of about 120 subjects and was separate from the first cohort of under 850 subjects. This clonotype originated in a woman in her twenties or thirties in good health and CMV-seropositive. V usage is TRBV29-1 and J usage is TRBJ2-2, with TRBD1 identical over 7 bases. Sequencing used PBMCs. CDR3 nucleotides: TGCAGCGGGGACAGCAACACCGGGGAGCTGTTTTTT. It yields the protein CSGDSNTGELFF.